Listed below are T cell receptor beta chains from one sample, sequenced in a study of glioma-infiltrating T cells after dendritic cell vaccination. Data came from immunoSEQ multiplex PCR; TCRdb stores just in-frame clones and leaves some out. The sample shows 91,000 or so clones, more than 70% of them seen only once. Material: blood, obtained after dendritic cell vaccination. These receptors came from a human donor with glioblastoma. Both conserved end residues are part of each CDR3. The D gene is left open where the match is weak.

>TRBJ2-2|TRBV7-3|.
CASSLRGLENTGELFF
>TRBJ1-4|TRBV2|TRBD1
CASSVGRQGAEKLFF
>TRBJ1-2|TRBV18|.
CASSPLLEGGLNGYTF
>TRBJ1-1|TRBV4-1|TRBD1
CASSVTGVGNTEAFF
>.|TRBV5-6|TRBD1
CASSLAGDSRLYEQYF
>TRBJ2-3|TRBV30|TRBD1
CAWRSRDRLIRSTDTQYF
>TRBJ2-7|TRBV6-1|TRBD1
CASKKGQQHEQYF
>TRBJ1-1|TRBV11-1|.
CASSFNPEYTEAFF
>TRBJ1-5|TRBV6-6|TRBD1
CASSLTGEPNQPQHF
>TRBJ2-2|TRBV6-5|.
CASSHTGDPGELFF
>TRBJ2-5|TRBV6-1|TRBD1
CATAQGVVGETQYF
>TRBJ2-5|TRBV27|.
CASSPLGTSNSQETQYF
>TRBJ1-6|TRBV14|TRBD1
CASSRSGDRVAGRNSPLHF
>TRBJ1-2|TRBV20-1|TRBD1
CSARQGGGYTF
>TRBJ1-1|TRBV6-5|TRBD1
CASSLGQGFTEAFF
>TRBJ2-3|TRBV9|TRBD2
CASSEGTSGGASTDTQYF
>TRBJ1-1|TRBV27|.
CASSFGGALNTEAFF
>TRBJ2-5|TRBV5-1|.
CASSGETQYF
>TRBJ2-7|TRBV11-1|TRBD1
CASGQGVYEQYF
>TRBJ1-1|TRBV5-4|.
CASSLGQVVTEAFF
>TRBJ2-7|TRBV5-8|.
CASSLDRLGEQYF
>TRBJ2-7|TRBV5-6|TRBD2
CASSFLAGNSYEQYF
>TRBJ2-5|TRBV11-2|.
CASGGYRSETQYF
>TRBJ2-7|TRBV5-1|.
CASSSALGSGPYEQYF
>TRBJ2-6|TRBV21-1|.
CASSKNGRFIGQVAGANVLTF
>TRBJ1-3|TRBV29-1|.
CSAEDRSSGNTIYF
>TRBJ1-2|TRBV5-1|.
CASSARTDNNYGYTF
>TRBJ2-4|TRBV5-1|TRBD2
CASQRWATSGRAPKNIQYF
>TRBJ2-1|TRBV7-3|.
CASSLIPTSYNEQFF
>TRBJ1-1|TRBV6-5|.
CASSYSWAEDTEAFF
>TRBJ2-5|TRBV6-1|TRBD2
CASSLTSGGVETQYF
>TRBJ1-2|TRBV6-5|TRBD1
CASRRIRGPNYGYTF
>TRBJ1-2|TRBV19|.
CASRLPGDRQYGYTF
>TRBJ1-2|TRBV6-1|TRBD1
CASNPGQIYYGYTF
>TRBJ2-5|TRBV4-1|TRBD2
CASSQGGGSGETQYF
>TRBJ1-1|TRBV5-1|.
CASSPEGAGGGTEAFF
>TRBJ2-1|TRBV7-9|.
CASTFTRGLASSYNEQFF
>TRBJ2-5|TRBV2|.
CASGGGELQETQYF
>TRBJ2-7|TRBV30|.
CAWSVTTSLSGRGAHEQYF
>TRBJ2-3|TRBV13|.
CASRPRGGGTDTQYF
>TRBJ2-7|TRBV18|TRBD1
CASSPAQGSGEQYF
>TRBJ2-7|TRBV5-1|.
CASSLEGPPYEQYF
>TRBJ1-1|TRBV6-6|.
CASNLAAEAFF
>TRBJ1-2|TRBV2|.
CASHAQGDYGYTF
>TRBJ1-5|TRBV6-1|.
CASTGFNQPQHF
>TRBJ1-4|TRBV5-1|TRBD1
CASSLGFRGDEKLFF
>TRBJ2-5|TRBV30|.
CAWRGGETQYF
>TRBJ2-1|TRBV6-5|TRBD2
CASTQTGSGGAGQFF
>TRBJ1-2|TRBV6-5|TRBD1
CASSRIRTGRDGYTF